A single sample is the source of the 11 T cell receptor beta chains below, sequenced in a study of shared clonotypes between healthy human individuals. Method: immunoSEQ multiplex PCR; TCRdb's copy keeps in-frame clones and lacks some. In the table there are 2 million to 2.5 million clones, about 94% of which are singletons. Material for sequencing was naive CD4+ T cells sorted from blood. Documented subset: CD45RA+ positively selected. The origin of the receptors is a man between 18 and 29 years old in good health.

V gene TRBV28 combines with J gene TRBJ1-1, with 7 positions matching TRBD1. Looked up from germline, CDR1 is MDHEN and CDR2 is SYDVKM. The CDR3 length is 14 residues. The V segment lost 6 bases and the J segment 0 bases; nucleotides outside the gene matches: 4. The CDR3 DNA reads TGTGCCAGCAGGCTCGGGACAGTGAACACTGAAGCTTTCTTT. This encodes CASRLGTVNTEAFF.

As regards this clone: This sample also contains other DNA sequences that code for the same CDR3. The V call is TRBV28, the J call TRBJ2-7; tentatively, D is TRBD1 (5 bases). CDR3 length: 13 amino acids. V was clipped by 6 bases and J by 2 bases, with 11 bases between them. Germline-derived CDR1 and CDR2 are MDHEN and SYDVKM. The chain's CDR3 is CASSSPGTYEQYF. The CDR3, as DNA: TGTGCCAGCAGCTCCCCAGGGACCTACGAGCAGTACTTC.

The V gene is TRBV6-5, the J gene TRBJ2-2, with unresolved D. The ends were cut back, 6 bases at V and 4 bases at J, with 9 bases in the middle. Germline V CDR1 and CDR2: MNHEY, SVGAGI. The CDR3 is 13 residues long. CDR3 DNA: TGTGCCAGCAGCCCACTGAGCACCGGGGAGCTGTTTTTT. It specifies CASSPLSTGELFF.

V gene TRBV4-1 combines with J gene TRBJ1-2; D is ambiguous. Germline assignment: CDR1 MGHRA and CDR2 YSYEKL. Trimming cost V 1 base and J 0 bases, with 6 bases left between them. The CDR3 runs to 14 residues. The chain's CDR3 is CASSQGVSNYGYTF. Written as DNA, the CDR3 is TGCGCCAGCAGCCAAGGGGTGTCTAACTATGGCTACACCTTC.

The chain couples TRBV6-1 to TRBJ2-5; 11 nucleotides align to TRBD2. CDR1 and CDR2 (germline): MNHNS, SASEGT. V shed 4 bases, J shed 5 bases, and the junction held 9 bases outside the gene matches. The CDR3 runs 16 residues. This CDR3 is CASSGPLAGGRETQYF. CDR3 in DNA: TGTGCCAGCAGTGGACCCTTAGCGGGGGGGCGGGAGACCCAGTACTTC.

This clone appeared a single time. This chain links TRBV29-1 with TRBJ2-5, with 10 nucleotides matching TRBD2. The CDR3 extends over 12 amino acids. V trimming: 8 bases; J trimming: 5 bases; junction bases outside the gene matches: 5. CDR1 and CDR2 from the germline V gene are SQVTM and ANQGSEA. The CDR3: CSKREGQETQYF. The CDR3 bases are TGCAGCAAGCGGGAGGGCCAGGAGACCCAGTACTTC.

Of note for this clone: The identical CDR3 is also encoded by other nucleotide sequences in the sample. CDR3 loop: CAWSVLGEQFF. In nucleotides, the CDR3 is TGTGCCTGGAGTGTGTTGGGGGAGCAGTTCTTC. The chain uses TRBV30 and TRBJ2-1; D uncertain. V shed 0 bases and J shed 10 bases, with 7 bases lying between them. Germline CDR1 and CDR2: GTSNPN and SVGIG (reference sequence). This CDR3 region has 11 residues.

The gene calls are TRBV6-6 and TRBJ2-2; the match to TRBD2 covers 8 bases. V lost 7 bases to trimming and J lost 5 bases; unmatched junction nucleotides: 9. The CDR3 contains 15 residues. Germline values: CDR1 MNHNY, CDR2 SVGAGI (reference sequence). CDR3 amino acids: CASTRSGALTGELFF. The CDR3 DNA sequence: TGTGCCAGCACCCGTAGCGGGGCCTTGACCGGGGAGCTGTTTTTT.

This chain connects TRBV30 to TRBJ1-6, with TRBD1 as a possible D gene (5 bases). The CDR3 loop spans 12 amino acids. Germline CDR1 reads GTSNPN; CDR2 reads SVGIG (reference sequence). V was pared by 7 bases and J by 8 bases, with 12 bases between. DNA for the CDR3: TGTGCCTTGGGGCAGAACCATTCACCCCTCCACTTT. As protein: CALGQNHSPLHF.

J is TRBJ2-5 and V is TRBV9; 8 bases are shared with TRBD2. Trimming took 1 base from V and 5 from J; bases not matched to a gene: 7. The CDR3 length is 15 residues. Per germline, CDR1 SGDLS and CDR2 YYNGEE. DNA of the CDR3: TGTGCCAGCAGCGTACTGACGGGACTAGGGGAGACCCAGTACTTC. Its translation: CASSVLTGLGETQYF.

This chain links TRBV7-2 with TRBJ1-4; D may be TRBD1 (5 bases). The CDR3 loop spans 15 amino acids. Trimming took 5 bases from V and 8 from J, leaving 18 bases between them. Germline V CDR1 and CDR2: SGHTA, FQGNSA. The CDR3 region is CASSPHGGAGEKLFF. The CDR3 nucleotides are TGTGCCAGCAGCCCCCACGGTGGGGCTGGGGAAAAACTGTTTTTT. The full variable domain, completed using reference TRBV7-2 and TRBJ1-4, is GAGVSQSPSNKVTEKGKDVELRCDPISGHTALYWYRQSLGQGLEFLIYFQGNSAPDKSGLPSDRFSAERTGGSVSTLTIQRTQQEDSAVYLCASSPHGGAGEKLFFGSGTQLSVL.